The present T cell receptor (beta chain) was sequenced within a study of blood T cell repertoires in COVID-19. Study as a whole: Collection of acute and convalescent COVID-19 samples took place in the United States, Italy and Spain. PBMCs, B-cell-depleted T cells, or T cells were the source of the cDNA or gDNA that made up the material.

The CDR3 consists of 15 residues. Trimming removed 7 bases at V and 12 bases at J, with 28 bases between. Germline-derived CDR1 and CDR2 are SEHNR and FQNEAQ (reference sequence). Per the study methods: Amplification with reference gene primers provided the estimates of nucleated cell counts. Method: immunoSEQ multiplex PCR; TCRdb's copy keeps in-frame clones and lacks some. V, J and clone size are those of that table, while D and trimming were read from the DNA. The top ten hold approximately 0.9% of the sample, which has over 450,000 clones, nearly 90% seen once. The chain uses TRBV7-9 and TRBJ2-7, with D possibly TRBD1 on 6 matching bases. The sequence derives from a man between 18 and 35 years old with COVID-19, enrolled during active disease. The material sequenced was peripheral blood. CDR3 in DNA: TGTGCCAGCACCCCCAACTTCGGGACACCGCTAACGGCGTACTTC. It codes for CASTPNFGTPLTAYF.